One sample yielded the 20 T cell receptor beta chains listed below, sequenced in a study of T cells after yellow fever vaccination. One entry per CDR3 protein, called by TCRdb with MiXCR from the 5' RACE reads. Of about 73,000 distinct CDR3 sequences in the sample, about 7.7% were seen once. Source: CD8+ T cells sorted from PBMCs, taken on the day of the yellow fever booster vaccination. These receptors all stem from a man aged 25 to 40 who received the YFV17D yellow fever vaccine.

The chain uses TRBV7-6 and TRBJ2-1; D may be TRBD1 (5 bases). Trimming stripped 5 bases from V and 4 bases from J, with 15 bases between. Germline V gene data show CDR1 as SGHVS and CDR2 as FNYEAQ. This CDR3 has 15 residues. The CDR3 bases are TGTGCCAGCAGCGATACAGGACGCCAATACAATGAGCAGTTCTTC. It codes for CASSDTGRQYNEQFF.

The chain recombines TRBV6-2 or TRBV6-3 with TRBJ2-2; TRBD2 matches 8 bases. The CDR3 loop spans 16 amino acids. CDR1 is MNHEY and CDR2 is SVGEGT in the germline V gene. V lost 5 bases and J lost 0; bases outside the gene matches: 5. The CDR3 loop reads CASSPLAATNTGELFF. As DNA, the CDR3 is TGTGCCAGCAGTCCACTAGCGGCAACGAACACCGGGGAGCTGTTTTTT.

CDR3 residues: CASSYSIGAPIKLFF. In DNA form, the CDR3 reads TGTGCCAGCAGTTACTCGATTGGGGCTCCTATAAAACTGTTTTTT. V usage is TRBV6-5 and J usage is TRBJ1-4; perhaps TRBD1 as D (5 bases). CDR1 and CDR2 (germline): MNHEY, SVGAGI. The V and J ends lost 0 bases and 10 bases respectively, with 15 bases between them. CDR3 length: 15 residues.

The CDR3 protein is CASSAQGLNYEQYF. The CDR3 DNA reads as TGTGCCAGCAGCGCCCAGGGACTAAACTACGAGCAGTACTTC. The chain uses TRBV7-8 and TRBJ2-7; 7 bases match TRBD2. Germline assignment: CDR1 SGHVS and CDR2 FQNEAQ. The V segment lost 5 bases and the J segment 3 bases; nucleotides outside the gene matches: 7. This CDR3 is built from 14 residues.

This clonotype was seen ten or more times. CDR3 in DNA: TGTGCCAGCAGCGAGGGACTAGCGGGAGGGCAAGCCACAGATACGCAGTATTTT. Amino acid sequence: CASSEGLAGGQATDTQYF. V gene TRBV7-6 combines with J gene TRBJ2-3; 16 bases match TRBD2. The length of the CDR3 is 18 residues. The germline CDR1 and CDR2 sequences are SGHVS and FNYEAQ. Trimming cost V 5 bases and J 2 bases; bases outside gene matches: 7.

This clonotype was observed a handful of times. This chain connects TRBV3-1 to TRBJ2-3; D not resolved. Germline lookup yields CDR1 LGHDT and CDR2 YNNKEL (reference sequence). Between the trimmed V and J ends, which lost 2 bases and 5 bases, there was a span of 11 bases. The CDR3 runs to 14 residues. In DNA form, the CDR3 reads TGTGCCAGCAGCCAACGTGGACCACGAGATACGCAGTATTTT. It is translated as CASSQRGPRDTQYF.

This clonotype was found a few times. The rearrangement joins TRBV7-9 to TRBJ2-7; 7 bases map to TRBD1. This CDR3 comprises 15 residues. The ends lost 5 bases at V and 2 bases at J; junction bases unmatched: 9. CDR1 and CDR2 (germline): SEHNR, FQNEAQ (reference sequence). DNA for the CDR3: TGTGCCAGCAGCCAAGGACAGGCCCTGACCTACGAGCAGTACTTC. It translates to CASSQGQALTYEQYF.

This clonotype was counted a few times. The V gene is TRBV6-2 or TRBV6-3, the J gene TRBJ2-1, with TRBD2 identical over 13 bases. The V segment lost 7 bases and the J segment 7 bases; nucleotides outside the gene matches: 7. The CDR3 length is 15 residues. Germline CDR1 is MNHEY and CDR2 is SVGEGT. Here the CDR3 reads CASTGRLAGGNEQFF. The CDR3 DNA follows: TGTGCCAGCACCGGGAGACTAGCGGGAGGAAATGAGCAGTTCTTC.

This clonotype was picked up a small number of times. The chain has TRBV5-8 and TRBJ2-7; no clear D. This CDR3 spans 13 amino acids. Per the germline V gene, CDR1 is SGHTS and CDR2 is YDEGEE. The ends were cut back, 4 bases at V and 0 bases at J, with 8 bases in the middle. The CDR3 nucleotides read TGTGCCAGCAGCCTAATGAGCTCCTACGAGCAGTACTTC. Amino acids: CASSLMSSYEQYF.

This clonotype was counted only a few times. The chain combines TRBV2 with TRBJ1-1; 12 bases fit TRBD1. The junction had 7 bases not matched to a gene; V was cut back by 6 bases and J by 5 bases. Germline V CDR1 and CDR2: SNHLY, FYNNEI. The CDR3 is made up of 15 amino acids. The CDR3 here is CASRLGDRGHTEAFF. DNA of the CDR3: TGTGCCAGCAGACTAGGGGACAGGGGGCATACTGAAGCTTTCTTT.

This clonotype was recorded a few times. The chain recombines TRBV7-2 with TRBJ2-7; D gene ambiguous. Germline V lookup: CDR1 SGHTA, CDR2 FQGNSA. Deletions cut 3 bases from V and 0 bases from J, with 9 bases between. CDR3 size: 14 residues. The CDR3 sequence is CASSFGPPSYEQYF. DNA for the CDR3: TGTGCCAGCAGCTTCGGGCCCCCCTCCTACGAGCAGTACTTC.

The V call is TRBV5-1, the J call TRBJ2-3, with a tentative D call TRBD2 (6 bases). Germline CDR1 and CDR2: SGHRS and YFSETQ. V dropped 4 bases and J dropped 4 bases, with 13 bases sitting between them. This CDR3 has 14 amino acids. The CDR3 sequence is CASSGGLPADTQYF. CDR3 sequence (DNA): TGCGCCAGCAGCGGGGGACTTCCCGCAGATACGCAGTATTTT.

This clonotype occurred a few times. The chain links TRBV29-1 to TRBJ2-5, with 7 positions matching TRBD2. The trim removed 7 bases at V and 3 bases at J, leaving 8 bases unmatched. CDR1 and CDR2 (germline): SQVTM, ANQGSEA. The CDR3 covers 13 residues. The CDR3 DNA is TGCAGCGCCGAGGAGCTAGCGGAAGAGACCCAGTACTTC. Translating gives CSAEELAEETQYF.

This clonotype has at least ten counts. The chain links TRBV6-5 to TRBJ2-7; maybe TRBD1 (5 bases). V lost 0 bases and J 0 bases, leaving 9 bases between the germline ends. Per the germline V gene, CDR1 is MNHEY and CDR2 is SVGAGI. The CDR3 runs 15 residues. CDR3 DNA: TGTGCCAGCAGTTACTCGGGGCCCAGCTCCTACGAGCAGTACTTC. Translation: CASSYSGPSSYEQYF.

This clonotype was found many times. The chain couples TRBV7-9 to TRBJ2-2; D unclear. CDR1 is SEHNR, CDR2 FQNEAQ, per germline (reference sequence). The V end lost 5 bases, the J end lost 6 bases, and 13 bases lay between the germline ends. The CDR3 contains 14 residues. The CDR3 loop is CASSPPQVAGELFF. The CDR3 DNA reads TGTGCCAGCAGCCCCCCGCAAGTAGCCGGGGAGCTGTTTTTT. Using reference TRBV7-9 and TRBJ2-2 for the parts outside the CDR3, the full variable domain is DTGVSQNPRHKITKRGQNVTFRCDPISEHNRLYWYRQTLGQGPEFLTYFQNEAQLEKSRLLSDRFSAERPKGSFSTLEIQRTEQGDSAMYLCASSPPQVAGELFFGEGSRLTVL.

V and J are TRBV20-1 and TRBJ1-2; D is perhaps TRBD1 (5 bases). V was clipped by 6 bases and J by 1 base, with 9 bases between them. Germline CDR1 is DFQATT and CDR2 is SNEGSKA (reference sequence). This CDR3 is built from 12 residues. This chain's CDR3 is CSALDNNYGYTF. The CDR3 nucleotides are TGCAGTGCACTGGACAATAACTATGGCTACACCTTC.

By proportion, this clonotype is medium-sized. This chain connects TRBV6-1 to TRBJ2-2, with TRBD2 as a possible D gene (5 bases). The CDR3 totals 17 residues. Trimming cost V 2 bases and J 1 base, with 14 bases left between them. Germline V CDR1 and CDR2: MNHNS, SASEGT. As DNA, the CDR3 is TGTGCCAGCAGTGAAAGGGTTCGACTATTGAACACCGGGGAGCTGTTTTTT. Its protein product is CASSERVRLLNTGELFF.

Many counts were recorded for this clonotype. The V and J genes are TRBV6-1 and TRBJ1-2; D not resolved. Germline V CDR1 and CDR2: MNHNS, SASEGT. Trimming took 2 bases from V and 6 from J, leaving 16 bases between them. The CDR3 extends over 15 amino acids. The CDR3 reads CASSESEGPGDGYTF. CDR3 coding DNA: TGTGCCAGCAGTGAATCCGAAGGGCCGGGAGATGGCTACACCTTC.

The V call is TRBV2, the J call TRBJ2-7, with TRBD2 as a possible D gene (5 bases). V dropped 7 bases and J dropped 1 base, with 20 bases sitting between them. This CDR3 is built from 16 residues. Germline V lookup: CDR1 SNHLY, CDR2 FYNNEI. DNA of the CDR3: TGTGCCAGCACGGTACCCGGAGGAGGTGGTTCCTACGAGCAGTACTTC. Amino acid sequence: CASTVPGGGGSYEQYF.

This clonotype was counted only a few times. V usage is TRBV29-1 and J usage is TRBJ2-3, with TRBD2 matching over 8 bases. Germline loops: CDR1 SQVTM, CDR2 ANQGSEA. This CDR3 comprises 13 residues. V shed 7 bases and J 2 bases; nucleotides not matched to a gene: 5. The CDR3 loop is CSALADTTDTQYF. CDR3 nucleotides: TGCAGCGCACTAGCGGACACCACAGATACGCAGTATTTT.